This T cell receptor beta chain stems from a study of CD8+CD57+ T cells in acquired aplastic anemia. Across the whole study: Sorted CD4+ and CD8+ cells gave a mean 3.2 ug DNA, range roughly 0.2 to 27.4 ug. Regarding the study as a whole: No significant difference in CD8+ Simpson's diversity was found between patients and controls. Patients and controls had in common 25 to 30 CD8+ CDR3 sequences.

Trimming shortened V by 4 bases and J by 0 bases, and 13 bases separated the two germline ends. The CDR3 is 15 amino acids. The germline gives CDR1 MNHNS, CDR2 SASEGT. This clonotype showed up many times. Its antigen is not identified. For CDR3 and TCR beta VDJ profiling, genomic DNA was the template used. One entry per CDR3 protein, called by TCRdb with MiXCR from the reads. The sample has about 68,000 distinct CDR3 sequences, under 65% seen once. This chain uses TRBV6-1 with TRBJ2-7, with D possibly matching TRBD2 (6 bases). What was sequenced was sorted CD4+, CD8+, or CD8+CD57+ T cells (not recorded which) from PBMCs. The sequence derives from a human donor in good health, serving as a control. This chain's CDR3 is CASSVGAGSSYEQYF. CDR3 DNA sequence: TGTGCCAGCAGTGTTGGGGCGGGGAGCTCCTACGAGCAGTACTTC.